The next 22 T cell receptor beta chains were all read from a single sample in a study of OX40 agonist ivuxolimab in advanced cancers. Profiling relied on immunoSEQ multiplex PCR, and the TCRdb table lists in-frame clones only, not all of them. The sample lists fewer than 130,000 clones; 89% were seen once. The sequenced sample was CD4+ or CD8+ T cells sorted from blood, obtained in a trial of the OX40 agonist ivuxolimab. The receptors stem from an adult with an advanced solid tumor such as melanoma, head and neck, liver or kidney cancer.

The CDR3 loop reads CASSLRGTGGSGNTIYF. CDR3 DNA sequence: TGTGCCAGCAGCTTAAGAGGGACGGGGGGCTCTGGAAACACCATATATTTT. This chain joins TRBV7-2 and TRBJ1-3; a weak D match, TRBD1 (5 bases). The CDR3 runs 17 residues. Trimming took off 2 bases at V and 0 bases at J, with 14 bases between the two ends. Germline V gene lookup returns CDR1 SGHTA and CDR2 FQGNSA.

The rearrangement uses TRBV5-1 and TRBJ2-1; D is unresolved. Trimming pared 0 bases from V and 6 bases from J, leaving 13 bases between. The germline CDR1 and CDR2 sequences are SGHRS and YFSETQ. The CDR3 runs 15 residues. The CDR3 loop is CASSLVSFRPNEQFF. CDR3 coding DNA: TGCGCCAGCAGCTTGGTGTCTTTTCGACCCAATGAGCAGTTCTTC.

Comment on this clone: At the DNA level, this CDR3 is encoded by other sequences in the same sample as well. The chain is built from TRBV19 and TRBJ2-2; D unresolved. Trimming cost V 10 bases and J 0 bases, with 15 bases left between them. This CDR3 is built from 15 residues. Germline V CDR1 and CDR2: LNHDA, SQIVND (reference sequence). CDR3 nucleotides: TGTGCCACCGGTCTGGAAACCGCGAACACCGGGGAGCTGTTTTTT. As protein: CATGLETANTGELFF.

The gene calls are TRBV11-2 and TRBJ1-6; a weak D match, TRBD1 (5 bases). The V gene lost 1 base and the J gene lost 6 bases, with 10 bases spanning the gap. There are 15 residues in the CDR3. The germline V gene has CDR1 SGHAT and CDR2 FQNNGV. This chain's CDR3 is CASSLGQTLNSPLHF. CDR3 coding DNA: TGTGCCAGCAGCTTAGGACAGACACTTAATTCACCCCTCCACTTT.

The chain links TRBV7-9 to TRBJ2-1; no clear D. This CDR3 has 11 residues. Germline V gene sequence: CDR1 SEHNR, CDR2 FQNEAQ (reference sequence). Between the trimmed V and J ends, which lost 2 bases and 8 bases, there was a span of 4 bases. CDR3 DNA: TGTGCCAGCAGCTTACTGTATGAGCAGTTCTTC. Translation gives CASSLLYEQFF.

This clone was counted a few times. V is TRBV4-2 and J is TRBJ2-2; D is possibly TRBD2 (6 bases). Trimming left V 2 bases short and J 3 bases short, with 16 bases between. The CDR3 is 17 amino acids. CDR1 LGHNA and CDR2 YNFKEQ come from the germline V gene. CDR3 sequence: CASSQPRGARDTGELFF. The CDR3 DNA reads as TGTGCCAGCAGCCAACCGCGGGGAGCGAGGGACACCGGGGAGCTGTTTTTT.

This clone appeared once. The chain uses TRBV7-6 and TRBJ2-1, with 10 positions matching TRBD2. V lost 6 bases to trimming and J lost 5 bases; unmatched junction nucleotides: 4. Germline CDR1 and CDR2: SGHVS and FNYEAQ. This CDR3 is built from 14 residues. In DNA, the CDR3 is TGTGCCAGCAGTCGGACTAGCGGCGACAATGAGCAGTTCTTC. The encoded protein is CASSRTSGDNEQFF.

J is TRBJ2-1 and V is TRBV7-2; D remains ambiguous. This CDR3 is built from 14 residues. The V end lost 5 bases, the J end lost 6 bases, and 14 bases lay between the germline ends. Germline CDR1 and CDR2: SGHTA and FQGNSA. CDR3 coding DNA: TGTGCCAGCAGCCTCGACGGGCCCCGCAATGAGCAGTTCTTC. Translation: CASSLDGPRNEQFF.

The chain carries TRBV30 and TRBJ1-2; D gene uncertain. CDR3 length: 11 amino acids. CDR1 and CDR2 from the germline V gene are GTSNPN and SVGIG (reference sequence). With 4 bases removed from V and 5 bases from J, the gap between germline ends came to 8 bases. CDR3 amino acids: CAWKEFYGYTF. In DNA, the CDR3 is TGTGCCTGGAAAGAATTTTATGGCTACACCTTC.

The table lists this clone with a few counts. The CDR3 loop is CASSSYLSGTASNQPQHF. The CDR3 DNA reads TGTGCCAGTAGTTCCTACCTATCCGGGACAGCCAGCAATCAGCCCCAGCATTTT. The chain links TRBV19 to TRBJ1-5; 7 bases align to TRBD1. Germline V gene lookup returns CDR1 LNHDA and CDR2 SQIVND (reference sequence). V shed 5 bases and J 1 base; nucleotides not matched to a gene: 14. The CDR3 totals 18 residues.

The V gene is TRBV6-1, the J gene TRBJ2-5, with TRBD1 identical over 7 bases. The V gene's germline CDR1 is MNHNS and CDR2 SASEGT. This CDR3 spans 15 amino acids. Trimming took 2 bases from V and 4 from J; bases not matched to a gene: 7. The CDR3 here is CASSESWAGGETQYF. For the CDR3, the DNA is TGTGCCAGCAGTGAATCGTGGGCAGGGGGAGAGACCCAGTACTTC.

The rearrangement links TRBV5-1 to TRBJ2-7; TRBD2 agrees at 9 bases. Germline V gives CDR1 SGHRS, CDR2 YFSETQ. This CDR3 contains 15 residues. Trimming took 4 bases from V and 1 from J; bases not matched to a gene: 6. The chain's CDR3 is CASSQGLAESYEQYF. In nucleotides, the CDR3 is TGCGCCAGCAGCCAGGGACTAGCCGAATCCTACGAGCAGTACTTC.

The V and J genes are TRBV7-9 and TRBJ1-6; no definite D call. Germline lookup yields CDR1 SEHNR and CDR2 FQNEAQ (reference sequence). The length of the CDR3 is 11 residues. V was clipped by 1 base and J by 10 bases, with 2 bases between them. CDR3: CASSLGSPLHF. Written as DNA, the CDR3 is TGTGCCAGCAGCTTAGGATCACCCCTCCACTTT.

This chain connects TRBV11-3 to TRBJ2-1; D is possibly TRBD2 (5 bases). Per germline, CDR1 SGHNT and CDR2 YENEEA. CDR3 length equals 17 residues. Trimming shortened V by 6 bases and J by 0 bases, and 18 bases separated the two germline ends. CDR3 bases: TGTGCCAGCAGGTCTTACAGCGGCAGAAGCTCCTACAATGAGCAGTTCTTC. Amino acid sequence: CASRSYSGRSSYNEQFF.

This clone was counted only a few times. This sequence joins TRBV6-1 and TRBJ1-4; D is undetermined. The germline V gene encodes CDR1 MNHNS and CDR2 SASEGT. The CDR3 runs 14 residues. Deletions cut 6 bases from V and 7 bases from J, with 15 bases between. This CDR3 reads CASSPRPAAEKLFF. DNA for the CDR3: TGTGCCAGCAGCCCACGGCCGGCGGCTGAAAAACTGTTTTTT.

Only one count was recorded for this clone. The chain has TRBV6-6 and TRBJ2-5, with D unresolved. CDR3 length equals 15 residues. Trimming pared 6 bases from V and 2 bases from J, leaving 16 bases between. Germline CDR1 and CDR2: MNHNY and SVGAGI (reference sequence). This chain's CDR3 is CASRPSAGRQETQYF. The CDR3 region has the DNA TGTGCCAGCAGGCCCTCAGCTGGGCGGCAAGAGACCCAGTACTTC.

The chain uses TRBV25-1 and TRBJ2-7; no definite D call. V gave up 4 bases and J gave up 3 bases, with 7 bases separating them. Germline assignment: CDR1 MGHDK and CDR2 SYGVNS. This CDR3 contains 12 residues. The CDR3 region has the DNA TGTGCCAGCAGTGCGGGTCTCTACGAGCAGTACTTC. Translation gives CASSAGLYEQYF.

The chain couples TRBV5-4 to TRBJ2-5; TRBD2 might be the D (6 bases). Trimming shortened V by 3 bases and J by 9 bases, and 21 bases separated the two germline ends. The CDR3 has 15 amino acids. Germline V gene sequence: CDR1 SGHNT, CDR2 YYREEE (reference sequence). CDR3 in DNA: TGTGCCAGCAGCTCCAAACAGACCCTTACGGGGGCCCAGTACTTC. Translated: CASSSKQTLTGAQYF.

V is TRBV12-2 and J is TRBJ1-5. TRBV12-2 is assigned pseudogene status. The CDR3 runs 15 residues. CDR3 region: CASRQRGESNQPQHF. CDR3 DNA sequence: TGTGCAAGTCGTCAGAGGGGGGAGAGCAATCAGCCCCAGCATTTT.

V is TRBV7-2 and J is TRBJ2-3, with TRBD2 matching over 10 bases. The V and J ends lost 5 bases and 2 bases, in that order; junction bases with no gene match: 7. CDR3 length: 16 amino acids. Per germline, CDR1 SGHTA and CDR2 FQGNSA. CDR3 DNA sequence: TGTGCCAGCAGCGCCGTTAGCGGGAGGAACACAGATACGCAGTATTTT. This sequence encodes CASSAVSGRNTDTQYF.

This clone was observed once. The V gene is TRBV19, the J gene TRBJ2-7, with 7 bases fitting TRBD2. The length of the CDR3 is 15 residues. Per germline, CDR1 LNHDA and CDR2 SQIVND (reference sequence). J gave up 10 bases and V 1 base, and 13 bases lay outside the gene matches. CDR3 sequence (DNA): TGTGCCAGTAGTATAGGAAGCGGGGCGGTCTCGGTACAGTACTTC. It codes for CASSIGSGAVSVQYF.

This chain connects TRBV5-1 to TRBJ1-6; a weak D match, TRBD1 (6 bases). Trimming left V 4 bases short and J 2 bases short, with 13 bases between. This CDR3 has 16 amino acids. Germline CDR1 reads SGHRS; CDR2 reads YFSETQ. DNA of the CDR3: TGCGCCAGCAGCCACGATGGGGGCCCCTATAATTCACCCCTCCACTTT. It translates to CASSHDGGPYNSPLHF.